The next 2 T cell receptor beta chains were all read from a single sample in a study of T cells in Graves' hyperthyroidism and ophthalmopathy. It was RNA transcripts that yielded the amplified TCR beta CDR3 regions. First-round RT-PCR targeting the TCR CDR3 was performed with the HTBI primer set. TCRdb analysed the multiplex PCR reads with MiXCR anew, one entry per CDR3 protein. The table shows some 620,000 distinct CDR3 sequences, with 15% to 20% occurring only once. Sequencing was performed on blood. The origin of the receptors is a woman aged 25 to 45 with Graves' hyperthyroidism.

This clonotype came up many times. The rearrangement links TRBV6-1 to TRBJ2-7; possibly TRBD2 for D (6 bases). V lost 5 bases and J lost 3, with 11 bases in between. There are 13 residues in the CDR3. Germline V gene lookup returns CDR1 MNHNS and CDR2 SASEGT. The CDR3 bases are TGTGCCAGCAGTTACGGGAGCGGCTACGAGCAGTACTTC. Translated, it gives CASSYGSGYEQYF.

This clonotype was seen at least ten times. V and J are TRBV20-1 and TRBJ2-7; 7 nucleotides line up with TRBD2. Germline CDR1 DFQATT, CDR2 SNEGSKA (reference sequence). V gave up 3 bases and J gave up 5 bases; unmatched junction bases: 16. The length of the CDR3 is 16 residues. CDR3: CSASGPVQLATNEQYF. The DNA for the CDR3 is TGCAGTGCTAGCGGTCCCGTCCAACTAGCGACGAACGAGCAGTACTTC.